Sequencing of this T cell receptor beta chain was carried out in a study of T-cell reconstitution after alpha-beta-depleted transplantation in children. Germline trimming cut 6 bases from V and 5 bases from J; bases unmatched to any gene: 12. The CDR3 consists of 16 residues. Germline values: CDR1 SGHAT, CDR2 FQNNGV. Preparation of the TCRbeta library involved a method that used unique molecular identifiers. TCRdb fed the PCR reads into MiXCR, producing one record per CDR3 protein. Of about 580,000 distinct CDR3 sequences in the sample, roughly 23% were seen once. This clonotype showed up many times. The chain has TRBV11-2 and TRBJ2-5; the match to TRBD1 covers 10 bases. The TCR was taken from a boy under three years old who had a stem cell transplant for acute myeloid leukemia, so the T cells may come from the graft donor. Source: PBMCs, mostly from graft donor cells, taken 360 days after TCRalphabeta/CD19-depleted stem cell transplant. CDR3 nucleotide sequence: TGTGCCAGCAGAATCACCCGGACAGGGGGTAGGGAGACCCAGTACTTC. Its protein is CASRITRTGGRETQYF.